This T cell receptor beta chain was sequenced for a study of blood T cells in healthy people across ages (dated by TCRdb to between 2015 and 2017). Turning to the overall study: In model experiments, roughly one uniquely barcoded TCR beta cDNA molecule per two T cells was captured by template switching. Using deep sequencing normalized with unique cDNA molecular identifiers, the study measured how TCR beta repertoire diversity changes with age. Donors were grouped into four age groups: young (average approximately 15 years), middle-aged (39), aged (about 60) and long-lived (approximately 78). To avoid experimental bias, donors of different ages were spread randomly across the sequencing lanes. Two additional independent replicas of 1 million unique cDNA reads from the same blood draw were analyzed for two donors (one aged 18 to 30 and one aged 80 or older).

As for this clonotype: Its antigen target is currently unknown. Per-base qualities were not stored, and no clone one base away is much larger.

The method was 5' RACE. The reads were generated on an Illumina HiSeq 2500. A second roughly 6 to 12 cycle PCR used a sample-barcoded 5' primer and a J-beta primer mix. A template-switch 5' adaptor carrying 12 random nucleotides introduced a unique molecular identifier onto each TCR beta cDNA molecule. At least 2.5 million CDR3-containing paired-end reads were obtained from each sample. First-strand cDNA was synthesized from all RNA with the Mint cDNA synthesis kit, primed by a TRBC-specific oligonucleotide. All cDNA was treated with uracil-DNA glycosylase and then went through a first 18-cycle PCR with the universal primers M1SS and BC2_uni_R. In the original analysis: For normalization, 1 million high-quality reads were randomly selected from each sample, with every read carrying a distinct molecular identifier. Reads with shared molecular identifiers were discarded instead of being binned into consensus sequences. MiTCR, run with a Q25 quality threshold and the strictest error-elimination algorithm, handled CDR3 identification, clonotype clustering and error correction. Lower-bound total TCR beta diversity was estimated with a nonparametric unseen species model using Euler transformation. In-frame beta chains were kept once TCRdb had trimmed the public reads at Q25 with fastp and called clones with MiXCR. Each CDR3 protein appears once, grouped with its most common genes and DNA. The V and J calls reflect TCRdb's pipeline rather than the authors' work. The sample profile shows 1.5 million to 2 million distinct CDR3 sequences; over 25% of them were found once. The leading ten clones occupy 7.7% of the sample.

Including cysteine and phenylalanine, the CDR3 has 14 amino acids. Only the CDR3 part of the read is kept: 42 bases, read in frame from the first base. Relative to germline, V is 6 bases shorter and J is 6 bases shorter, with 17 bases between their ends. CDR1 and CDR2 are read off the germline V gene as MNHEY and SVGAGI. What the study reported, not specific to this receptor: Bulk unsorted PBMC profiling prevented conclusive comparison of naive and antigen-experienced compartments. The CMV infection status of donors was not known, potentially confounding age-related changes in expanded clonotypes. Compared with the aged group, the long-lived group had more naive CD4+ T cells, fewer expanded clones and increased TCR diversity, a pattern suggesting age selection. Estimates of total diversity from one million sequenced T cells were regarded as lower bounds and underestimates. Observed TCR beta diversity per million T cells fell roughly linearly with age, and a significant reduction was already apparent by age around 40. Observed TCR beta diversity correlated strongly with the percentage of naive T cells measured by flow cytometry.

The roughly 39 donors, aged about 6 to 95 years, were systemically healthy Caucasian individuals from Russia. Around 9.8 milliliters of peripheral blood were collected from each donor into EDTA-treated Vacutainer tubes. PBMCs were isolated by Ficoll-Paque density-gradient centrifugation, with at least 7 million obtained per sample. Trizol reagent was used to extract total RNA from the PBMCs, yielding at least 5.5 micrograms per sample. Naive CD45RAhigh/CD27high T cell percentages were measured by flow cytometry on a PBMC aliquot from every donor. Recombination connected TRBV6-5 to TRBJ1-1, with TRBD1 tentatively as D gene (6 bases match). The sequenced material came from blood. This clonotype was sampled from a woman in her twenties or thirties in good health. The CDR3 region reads CASSSDTGTSEAFF. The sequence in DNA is TGTGCCAGCAGCTCGGATACCGGGACATCTGAAGCTTTCTTT.